The T cell receptor beta chain described here comes from a study of beta chain features in type 1 diabetes. Study as a whole: Sorted cells numbering approximately 110,000,000 were examined across all samples.

Points from the study as a whole: Small HLA sub-analyses could not settle whether HLA shapes TCRB rearrangement. Shortening that was moderate but significant affected the TCRB CDR3s of Type 1 diabetes patients in all four CD4+ subsets.

Every bit of the isolated RNA underwent reverse transcription, so sequencing read expressed TCRB transcripts. The assay was immunoSEQ multiplex PCR, and TCRdb's table has in-frame clones only and misses some. Among about 400,000 clones, roughly an eighth were seen once, and the ten largest hold around 0.0099%. This clone has more than one count but fewer than ten. Its antigen is currently unknown. Stem cell-like memory, regulatory, central memory and naive CD4+ cells were sorted via CD45RO/CCR7/CD25/CD127/CD95/CD27. Trimming cost V 2 bases and J 3 bases, with 15 bases left between them. CDR1 is PRHDT and CDR2 is FYEKMQ in the germline V gene (reference sequence). The CDR3 spans 16 residues.

The gene calls are TRBV13 and TRBJ2-3; D might be TRBD1 (5 bases). This receptor was obtained from a woman aged 18-30 years with type 1 diabetes. Sequencing used naive CD4+ T cells from blood. The CDR3, as DNA: TGTGCCAGCAGCTTAATCGAAGGCCCAGGGACAGATACGCAGTATTTT. Translated, it gives CASSLIEGPGTDTQYF.